The 9 T cell receptor beta chains presented below share a single source sample, sequenced in a study of blood T cell repertoires in COVID-19. TCRdb keeps only in-frame clones here, not all; method: immunoSEQ multiplex PCR. This sample has 110,000 or so clones, with approximately 85% found just once. Sequenced input: peripheral blood. These receptors all stem from a woman aged 55 to 70 with COVID-19, enrolled during active disease.

The genes are TRBV25-1 and TRBJ2-7, with 13 bases lining up with TRBD2. The CDR3 is 16 amino acids. Looked up from germline, CDR1 is MGHDK and CDR2 is SYGVNS. J gave up 4 bases and V 4 bases, and 7 bases lay outside the gene matches. The CDR3 coding sequence is TGTGCCAGCAGTGGGATAACTAGCGGGGGGGCATACGAGCAGTACTTC. It codes for CASSGITSGGAYEQYF.

This clone was observed once. The V call is TRBV15, the J call TRBJ1-4; TRBD1 might be the D (5 bases). Trimming took 4 bases from V and 8 from J, leaving 14 bases between them. This CDR3 comprises 14 residues. The V gene's germline CDR1 is LNHNV and CDR2 YYDKDF (reference sequence). The chain's CDR3 is CATSIVGDGEKLFF. CDR3 sequence (DNA): TGTGCCACCAGCATAGTAGGGGATGGCGAAAAACTGTTTTTT.

The chain has TRBV4-3 and TRBJ2-3; TRBD2 aligns across 8 bases. There are 18 residues in the CDR3. Germline lookup yields CDR1 LGHNA and CDR2 YSLEER. Trimming at V came to 0 bases and at J to 2 bases, leaving 10 bases not matched to a gene. CDR3 protein: CASSQDGLASVTTDTQYF. The CDR3 region has the DNA TGCGCCAGCAGCCAAGATGGACTAGCCTCTGTTACCACAGATACGCAGTATTTT.

The gene calls are TRBV5-1 and TRBJ1-2; maybe TRBD1 (6 bases). Germline CDR1 reads SGHRS; CDR2 reads YFSETQ. The ends were cut back, 3 bases at V and 6 bases at J, with 18 bases in the middle. The CDR3 has 15 residues. CDR3 bases: TGCGCCAGCAGCTACAACAGGGAAAGGGAACATGGCTACACCTTC. Its protein product is CASSYNREREHGYTF. Filled out from reference TRBV5-1 and TRBJ1-2, the complete variable domain reads KAGVTQTPRYLIKTRGQQVTLSCSPISGHRSVSWYQQTPGQGLQFLFEYFSETQRNKGNFPGRFSGRQFSNSRSEMNVSTLELGDSALYLCASSYNREREHGYTFGSGTRLTVV.

This chain joins TRBV19 and TRBJ1-6; D is possibly TRBD1 (5 bases). The CDR3 has 16 residues. V was cut by 5 bases and J by 8 bases, with 19 bases left in between. In germline, CDR1 is LNHDA, CDR2 SQIVND (reference sequence). Written as DNA, the CDR3 is TGTGCCAGTAGTGTCTGGGGACTCGTCAAGGATTCACCCCTCCACTTT. Translated: CASSVWGLVKDSPLHF. Using reference TRBV19 and TRBJ1-6 for the parts outside the CDR3, the full variable domain is DGGITQSPKYLFRKEGQNVTLSCEQNLNHDAMYWYRQDPGQGLRLIYYSQIVNDFQKGDIAEGYSVSREKKESFPLTVTSAQKNPTAFYLCASSVWGLVKDSPLHFGNGTRLTVT.

This clone appeared a single time. This chain links TRBV7-2 with TRBJ2-6; D ambiguous. The V gene's germline CDR1 is SGHTA and CDR2 FQGNSA. V shed 3 bases and J shed 0 bases, with 6 bases lying between them. CDR3 length: 15 amino acids. CDR3 loop: CASSFGVSGANVLTF. The CDR3 nucleotides are TGTGCCAGCAGCTTCGGAGTCTCTGGGGCCAACGTCCTGACTTTC.

This chain links TRBV11-1 with TRBJ1-2, with 11 nucleotides matching TRBD1. CDR1 is SGHAT and CDR2 is FQDESV in the germline V gene (reference sequence). J lost 4 bases, V lost 4 bases, and 8 bases had no gene match. CDR3 size: 16 residues. This CDR3 reads CASSSSGTGGIYGYTF. For the CDR3, the DNA is TGTGCCAGCAGCTCCTCCGGGACAGGGGGGATCTATGGCTACACCTTC. Using reference TRBV11-1 and TRBJ1-2 for the parts outside the CDR3, the full variable domain is EAEVAQSPRYKITEKSQAVAFWCDPISGHATLYWYRQILGQGPELLVQFQDESVVDDSQLPKDRFSAERLKGVDSTLKIQPAELGDSAMYLCASSSSGTGGIYGYTFGSGTRLTVV.

The chain uses TRBV27 and TRBJ1-4; 10 bases match TRBD1. Per the germline V gene, CDR1 is MNHEY and CDR2 is SMNVEV (reference sequence). Unmatched junction bases numbered 4, after V lost 3 bases and J lost 0 bases. The CDR3 has 17 amino acids. The CDR3 coding sequence is TGTGCCAGCAGTTTCTCCGGGACAGGGGCAACTAATGAAAAACTGTTTTTT. Amino acid sequence: CASSFSGTGATNEKLFF.

The rearrangement links TRBV7-9 to TRBJ2-7, with TRBD1 matching 10 bases. CDR3 size: 15 residues. Losses at the gene ends were 4 bases for V and 7 bases for J; bases not matched to a gene: 10. Per germline, CDR1 SEHNR and CDR2 FQNEAQ (reference sequence). The CDR3 region is CASSSPTGGLGEQYF. CDR3 in DNA: TGTGCCAGCAGCTCCCCGACAGGGGGCTTAGGGGAGCAGTACTTC.